The present TCR beta chain was sequenced within a study of response to subunit inactivated influenza vaccine. V was trimmed by 1 base and J by 2 bases, leaving 7 bases between them. Per germline, CDR1 GTSNPN and CDR2 SVGIG (reference sequence). This CDR3 is 13 amino acids long. TCRdb redid the calling of the RT-PCR reads with MiXCR, one entry per CDR3 protein. The table lists 450,000 to 550,000 distinct CDR3 sequences, about 25% of them singletons. The sample in question was CD4+ T cells sorted from PBMCs, obtained more than 4 days after vaccination. V and J are TRBV30 and TRBJ2-3; TRBD2 is a possible D gene (5 bases). This receptor was identified in a man aged 50 to 60 who received an inactivated influenza vaccine. CDR3 residues: CAWSAGITDTQYF. For the CDR3, the DNA is TGTGCCTGGAGTGCGGGAATCACAGATACGCAGTATTTT.